These T cell receptor beta chains were read from a single sample in a study of blood T cells in healthy people across ages. TCRdb recomputed calls from the 5' RACE reads with MiXCR, one row per CDR3 protein. The sample lists around 580,000 distinct CDR3 sequences, around half occurring once. Sequencing used blood. Receptors originate from an elderly man in good health. Each CDR3 is given with its conserved first and last residue. A D gene is named only where the DNA matches it firmly. Only some rows state a clone size, as once, few, many or a class for expanded clones.

.,.,TRBJ1-6,TRBV3-1,CASSPPGHYNSPLHF,TGTGCCAGCAGCCCTCCGGGACACTATAATTCACCCCTCCACTTT
.,.,TRBJ2-6,TRBV24-1,CATSPGANVLTF,TGTGCCACCAGCCCTGGGGCCAACGTCCTGACTTTC
.,.,TRBJ1-2,TRBV5-1,CASYPGIRNYGYTF,TGCGCCAGCTACCCCGGGATTCGTAACTATGGCTACACCTTC
.,.,TRBJ2-7,TRBV28,CASSLDPSASYEQYF,TGTGCCAGCAGTTTAGACCCCTCGGCCTCCTACGAGCAGTACTTC
few,TRBD2,TRBJ2-3,TRBV20-1,CSARLAGSSDTQYF,TGCAGTGCCAGACTAGCGGGGAGTTCAGATACGCAGTATTTT
.,.,TRBJ2-7,TRBV11-2,CASSLGLLGDSYEQYF,TGTGCCAGCAGCTTAGGACTGCTAGGAGACTCCTACGAGCAGTACTTC
many,.,TRBJ1-5,TRBV6-6,CASSYGDQPQHF,TGTGCCAGCAGTTACGGGGATCAGCCCCAGCATTTT
.,.,TRBJ2-5,TRBV7-2,CASSFGTGETQYF,TGTGCCAGCAGCTTCGGGACGGGGGAGACCCAGTACTTC
few,TRBD2,TRBJ2-1,TRBV6-2/TRBV6-3,CASSPTGFLAKIAGGGSNYNEQFF,TGTGCCAGCAGTCCTACCGGGTTCTTGGCCAAAATCGCGGGAGGGGGATCCAACTACAATGAGCAGTTCTTC
.,TRBD2,TRBJ2-7,TRBV5-4,CASSLEASGGPQQYF,TGTGCCAGCAGCTTGGAGGCTAGCGGGGGCCCTCAACAGTACTTC
few,TRBD2,TRBJ2-1,TRBV29-1,CSVGLAESSYNEQFF,TGCAGCGTTGGTCTAGCGGAGAGCTCCTACAATGAGCAGTTCTTC
few,TRBD2,TRBJ2-1,TRBV29-1,CSVGTSGSGNEQFF,TGCAGCGTGGGGACTAGCGGGAGCGGAAATGAGCAGTTCTTC
.,.,TRBJ2-7,TRBV28,CASSSQKMTLAFPYEQYF,TGTGCCAGCAGTTCCCAGAAGATGACACTTGCCTTTCCCTACGAGCAGTACTTC
.,TRBD1,TRBJ2-1,TRBV20-1,CSATQGATYNEQFF,TGCAGTGCTACACAGGGGGCTACCTACAATGAGCAGTTCTTC
few,.,TRBJ2-7,TRBV11-1,CASSLWAGAVYEQYF,TGTGCCAGCAGCTTATGGGCAGGGGCCGTCTACGAGCAGTACTTC
.,.,TRBJ2-1,TRBV27,CASSSRSSLYEQFF,TGTGCCAGCAGTTCCCGATCATCTTTATATGAGCAGTTCTTC
.,.,TRBJ2-1,TRBV2,CASSGFYNEQFF,TGTGCCAGCTCAGGATTCTACAATGAGCAGTTCTTC
.,TRBD2,TRBJ2-1,TRBV20-1,CSARDGAGGREQFF,TGCAGTGCTAGAGATGGGGCGGGGGGACGTGAGCAGTTCTTC
few,TRBD1,TRBJ1-2,TRBV29-1,CSVTTGTGGYGYTF,TGCAGCGTTACCACCGGGACAGGGGGATATGGCTACACCTTC
.,.,TRBJ2-3,TRBV3-1,CASSPYGNTDTQYF,TGTGCCAGCAGCCCCTACGGGAACACAGATACGCAGTATTTT
.,TRBD2,TRBJ2-1,TRBV7-2,CASTPIGGIQVEQFF,TGTGCCAGCACCCCCATCGGGGGGATCCAGGTTGAGCAGTTCTTC
.,TRBD1,TRBJ1-6,TRBV20-1,CSATIRGRNPLHF,TGCAGTGCTACAATTAGGGGGCGGAACCCCCTCCACTTT
.,.,TRBJ2-1,TRBV24-1,CATSGSRNEQFF,TGTGCCACCAGTGGATCCCGGAATGAGCAGTTCTTC
few,TRBD1,TRBJ2-7,TRBV20-1,CSAELRQGDYEQYF,TGCAGTGCTGAACTTAGACAGGGCGACTACGAGCAGTACTTC
.,.,TRBJ2-5,TRBV29-1,CSVESKWQETQYF,TGCAGCGTTGAATCCAAGTGGCAAGAGACCCAGTACTTC
.,.,TRBJ2-5,TRBV4-2,CASSIGQGNRETQYF,TGTGCCAGTAGCATTGGGCAGGGGAATAGGGAGACCCAGTACTTC
few,TRBD1,TRBJ1-2,TRBV20-1,CSARDSWTGSYGYTF,TGCAGTGCTAGAGATAGTTGGACAGGGAGCTATGGCTACACCTTC
few,TRBD2,TRBJ2-3,TRBV20-1,CSASQTSGSTDTQYF,TGCAGTGCTTCACAGACTAGCGGGAGCACAGATACGCAGTATTTT
.,.,TRBJ2-4,TRBV12-3/TRBV12-4,CASRAGALAKNIQYF,TGTGCCAGCAGGGCCGGGGCTCTAGCCAAAAACATTCAGTACTTC
.,.,TRBJ2-5,TRBV7-2,CASSRGLGVETQYF,TGTGCCAGCAGCCGAGGGTTGGGAGTAGAGACCCAGTACTTC
few,TRBD1,TRBJ2-5,TRBV20-1,CSGIGTGRLEQYF,TGCAGTGGGATAGGGACAGGCCGCCTGGAGCAGTACTTC
many,TRBD2,TRBJ2-3,TRBV6-5,CASSPTSGRATDTQYF,TGTGCCAGCAGTCCGACTAGCGGGAGGGCGACAGATACGCAGTATTTT
few,TRBD2,TRBJ2-5,TRBV20-1,CSAGRGQETQYF,TGCAGTGCCGGGAGGGGTCAAGAGACCCAGTACTTC
few,TRBD2,TRBJ2-3,TRBV29-1,CSGSGRVTDTQYF,TGCAGCGGTAGCGGGAGAGTCACGGATACGCAGTATTTT
.,.,TRBJ1-3,TRBV6-6,CASSYLGSSGNTIYF,TGTGCCAGCAGTTACTTAGGGTCCTCTGGAAACACCATATATTTT
few,TRBD2,TRBJ2-7,TRBV5-1,CASSLGASGRFSYEQYF,TGCGCCAGCAGCTTGGGTGCTAGCGGGAGGTTCTCCTACGAGCAGTACTTC
.,.,TRBJ2-3,TRBV5-1,CASSRDTGTDTQYF,TGCGCCAGCAGCCGGGACACCGGCACAGATACGCAGTATTTT
.,.,TRBJ1-2,TRBV20-1,CSAVGGVYGYTF,TGCAGTGCCGTGGGGGGGGTCTATGGCTACACCTTC
.,TRBD2,TRBJ2-2,TRBV5-1,CASSAIAGANTGELFF,TGCGCCAGCAGCGCAATAGCGGGGGCCAACACCGGGGAGCTGTTTTTT
few,TRBD1,TRBJ2-1,TRBV6-2/TRBV6-3,CASTSGGYNEQFF,TGTGCCAGCACCTCAGGGGGTTACAATGAGCAGTTCTTC
.,TRBD1,TRBJ2-1,TRBV4-3,CASSQDRGQGLIYNEQFF,TGCGCCAGCAGCCAAGATCGGGGACAGGGATTAATATACAATGAGCAGTTCTTC
once,.,TRBJ2-3,TRBV4-3,CASSQGASPGYTDTQYF,TGCGCCAGCAGCCAAGGTGCGTCTCCTGGGTACACAGATACGCAGTATTTT
.,TRBD2,TRBJ2-5,TRBV4-2,CASSQPGTSEETQYF,TGTGCCAGCAGCCAACCCGGGACTAGTGAAGAGACCCAGTACTTC
once,.,TRBJ1-5,TRBV6-5,CASSLTISQPQHF,TGTGCCAGCAGTTTGACTATTAGTCAGCCCCAGCATTTT
.,TRBD2,TRBJ2-1,TRBV2,CASSLTSGRAGNEQFF,TGTGCCAGCAGCCTAACTAGCGGGAGGGCCGGCAATGAGCAGTTCTTC
.,.,TRBJ2-2,TRBV4-3,CASNQEVGGQGAGELFF,TGCGCCAGCAACCAAGAAGTGGGAGGGCAGGGGGCCGGGGAGCTGTTTTTT